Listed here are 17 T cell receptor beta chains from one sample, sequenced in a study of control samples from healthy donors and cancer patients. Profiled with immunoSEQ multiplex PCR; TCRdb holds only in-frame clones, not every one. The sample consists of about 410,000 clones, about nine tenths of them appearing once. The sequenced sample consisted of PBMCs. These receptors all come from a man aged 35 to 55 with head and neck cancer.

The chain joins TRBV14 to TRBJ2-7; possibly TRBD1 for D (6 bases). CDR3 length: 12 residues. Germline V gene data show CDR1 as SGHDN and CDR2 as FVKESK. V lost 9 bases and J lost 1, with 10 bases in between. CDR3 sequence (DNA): TGTGCCAGTTCCAGGGGTTCCTACGAGCAGTACTTC. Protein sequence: CASSRGSYEQYF.

CDR3 nucleotides: TGTGCCAGCAGCTACGAGGGGAGTTTGGACACTGAAGCTTTCTTT. Translated: CASSYEGSLDTEAFF. The chain joins TRBV12-1 to TRBJ1-1. TRBV12-1 is annotated as a pseudogene. This CDR3 is built from 15 residues.

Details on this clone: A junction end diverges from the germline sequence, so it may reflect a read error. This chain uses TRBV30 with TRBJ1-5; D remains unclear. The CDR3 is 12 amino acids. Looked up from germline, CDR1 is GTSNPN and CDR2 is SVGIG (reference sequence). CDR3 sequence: CAWSRSDQPQHF. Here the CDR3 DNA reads TGTGCCTGGAGTCGTAGCGATCAGCCCCAGCATTTT.

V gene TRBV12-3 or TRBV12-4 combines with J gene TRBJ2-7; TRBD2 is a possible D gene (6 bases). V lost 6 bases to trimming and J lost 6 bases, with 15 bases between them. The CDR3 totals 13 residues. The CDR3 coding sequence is TGTGCCAGCAGGTCTCCCAGGGACTCCGAGCAGTACTTC. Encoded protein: CASRSPRDSEQYF.

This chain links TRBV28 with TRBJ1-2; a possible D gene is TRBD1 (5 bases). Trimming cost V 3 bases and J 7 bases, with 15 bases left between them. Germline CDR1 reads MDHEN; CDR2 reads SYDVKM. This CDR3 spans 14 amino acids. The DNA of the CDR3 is TGTGCCAGCAGTTTGGCGGCCAGGGTGGCTGGCTACACCTTC. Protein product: CASSLAARVAGYTF.

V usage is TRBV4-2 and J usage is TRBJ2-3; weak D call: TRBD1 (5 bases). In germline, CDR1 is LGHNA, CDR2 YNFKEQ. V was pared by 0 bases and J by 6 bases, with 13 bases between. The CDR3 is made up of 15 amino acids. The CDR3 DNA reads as TGTGCCAGCAGCCAAGAGCCAGGGCTACAGGATACGCAGTATTTT. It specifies CASSQEPGLQDTQYF.

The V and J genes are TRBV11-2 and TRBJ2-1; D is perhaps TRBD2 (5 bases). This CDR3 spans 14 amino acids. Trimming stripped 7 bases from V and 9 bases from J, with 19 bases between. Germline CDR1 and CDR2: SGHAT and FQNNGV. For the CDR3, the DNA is TGTGCCAGCAACAACGTGGAGAGAGGGCCTGAGCAGTTCTTC. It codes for CASNNVERGPEQFF.

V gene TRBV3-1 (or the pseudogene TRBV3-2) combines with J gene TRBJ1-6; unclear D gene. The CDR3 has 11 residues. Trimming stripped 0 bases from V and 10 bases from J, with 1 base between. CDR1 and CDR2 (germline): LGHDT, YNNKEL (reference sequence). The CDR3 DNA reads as TGTGCCAGCAGCCAAGAATCACCCCTCCACTTT. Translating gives CASSQESPLHF.

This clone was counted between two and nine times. CDR3 DNA sequence: TGTGCCAGCAGTTCCCTGGGGGGGCGGCAGCCCCAGCATTTT. It specifies CASSSLGGRQPQHF. The chain is built from TRBV28 and TRBJ1-5, with D possibly matching TRBD1 (6 bases). Germline V gene sequence: CDR1 MDHEN, CDR2 SYDVKM. Deletions cut 4 bases from V and 7 bases from J, with 14 bases between. CDR3 size: 14 residues.

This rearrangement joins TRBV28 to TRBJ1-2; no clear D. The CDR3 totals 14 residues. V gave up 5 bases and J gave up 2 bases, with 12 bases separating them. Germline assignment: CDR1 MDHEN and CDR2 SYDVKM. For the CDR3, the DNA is TGTGCCAGCAGTCACAGACTGGGAAACTATGGCTACACCTTC. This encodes CASSHRLGNYGYTF.

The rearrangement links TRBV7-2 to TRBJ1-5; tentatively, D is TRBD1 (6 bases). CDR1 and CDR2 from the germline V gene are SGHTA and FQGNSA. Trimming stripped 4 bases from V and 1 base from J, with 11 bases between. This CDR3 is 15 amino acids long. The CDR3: CASSYDRTSNQPQHF. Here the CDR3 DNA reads TGTGCCAGCAGCTATGACAGGACGAGCAATCAGCCCCAGCATTTT.

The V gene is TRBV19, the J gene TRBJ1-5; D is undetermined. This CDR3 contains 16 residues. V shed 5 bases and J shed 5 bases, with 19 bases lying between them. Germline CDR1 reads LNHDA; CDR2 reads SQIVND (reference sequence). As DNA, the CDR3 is TGTGCCAGTAGTCCTGGCCCTCCAGATTGGGATCAGCCCCAGCATTTT. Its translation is CASSPGPPDWDQPQHF.

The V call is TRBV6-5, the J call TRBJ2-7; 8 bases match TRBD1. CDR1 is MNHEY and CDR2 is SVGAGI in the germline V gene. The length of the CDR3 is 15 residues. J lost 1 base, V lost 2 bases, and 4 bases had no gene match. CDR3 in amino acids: CASSYTGGESYEQYF. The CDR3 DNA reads TGTGCCAGCAGTTACACAGGGGGTGAGTCCTACGAGCAGTACTTC.

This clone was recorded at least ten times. CDR3 nucleotide sequence: TGTGCCAGCAGTTCTAGCGGGGGCGATTACAATGAGCAGTTCTTC. It yields the protein CASSSSGGDYNEQFF. The chain recombines TRBV6-4 with TRBJ2-1, with 10 bases that match TRBD2. This CDR3 is built from 15 residues. V lost 5 bases, J lost 4 bases, and 5 bases stayed unmatched. Germline loops: CDR1 MRHNA, CDR2 SNTAGT.

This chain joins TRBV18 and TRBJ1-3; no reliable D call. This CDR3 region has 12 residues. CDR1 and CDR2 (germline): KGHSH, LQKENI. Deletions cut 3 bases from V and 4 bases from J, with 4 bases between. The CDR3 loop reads CASSPPGNTIYF. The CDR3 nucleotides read TGTGCCAGCTCACCCCCCGGAAACACCATATATTTT.

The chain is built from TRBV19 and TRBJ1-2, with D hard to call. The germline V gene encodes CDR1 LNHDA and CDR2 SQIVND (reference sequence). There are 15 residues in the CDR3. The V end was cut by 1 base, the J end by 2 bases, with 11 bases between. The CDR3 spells CASSIVPVRNYGYTF. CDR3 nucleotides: TGTGCCAGTAGTATAGTGCCCGTGAGGAACTATGGCTACACCTTC.

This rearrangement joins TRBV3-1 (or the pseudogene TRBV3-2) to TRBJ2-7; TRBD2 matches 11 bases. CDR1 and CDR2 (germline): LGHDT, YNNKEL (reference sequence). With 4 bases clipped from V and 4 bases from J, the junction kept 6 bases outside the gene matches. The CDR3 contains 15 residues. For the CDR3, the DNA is TGTGCCAGCAGCCCTAGACTAGCGGGGTTTTACGAGCAGTACTTC. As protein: CASSPRLAGFYEQYF.